Listed below are T cell receptor beta chains from one sample, sequenced in a study of blood T cells in healthy people across ages. TCRdb called the 5' RACE reads again in MiXCR, with one record for every CDR3 protein. Of 1.6 million or so distinct CDR3 sequences detected, 34% appear once; the ten largest clones hold approximately 10%. Sequences were obtained from blood. Receptor source: a woman in her twenties or thirties in good health. The CDR3 runs from the conserved cysteine through the conserved F or W. A D gene is named only where the DNA matches it firmly. Rows may omit the clone size; those that give it use once, few, many or a size class.

TRBJ2-3	TRBV7-8	.	TRBD2	TGTGCCAGCAGCCCCCGCGCGGGAGGTGTAATAGATACGCAGTATTTT	CASSPRAGGVIDTQYF
TRBJ2-3	TRBV6-1	.	TRBD2	TGTGCCAGCAGGGCTTTAGCGGGGGAAAGCACAGATACGCAGTATTTT	CASRALAGESTDTQYF
TRBJ1-2	TRBV20-1	few	TRBD1	TGCAGTGCTAGGTTGGGACAGAGATATGGCTACACCTTC	CSARLGQRYGYTF
TRBJ2-3	TRBV12-3/TRBV12-4	.	.	TGTGCCAGCGGCTCCGGGGCTAGCCCAGATATGCAGTATTTT	CASGSGASPDMQYF
TRBJ1-2	TRBV6-1	.	.	TGTGCCAGCAGTGAGGGTAGTGGGGGGAATGGCTACACCTTC	CASSEGSGGNGYTF
TRBJ1-2	TRBV20-1	.	TRBD1	TGCGGCTTGTACAGGGGCCATGGCTACACCTTC	CGLYRGHGYTF
TRBJ2-6	TRBV20-1	.	.	TGCAGTGCTAGGAGGCAGGGAAGCTCTGGGGCCAACGTCCTGACTTTC	CSARRQGSSGANVLTF
TRBJ2-3	TRBV7-6	.	.	TGTGCCAGCAGCTTATGGAAGAATGCGGGCGCCGGGACAGATACGCAGTATTTT	CASSLWKNAGAGTDTQYF
TRBJ2-3	TRBV27	once	TRBD2	TGTGCCAGCAGTATCCTTTGCGCGGGAGGGCTGTATACGCAGTATTTT	CASSILCAGGLYTQYF
TRBJ2-5	TRBV4-2	.	TRBD2	TGTGCCAGCAGCCAAGATGCAACGGGAGGACGGTCGGGGACCCAGTACTTC	CASSQDATGGRSGTQYF
TRBJ2-3	TRBV5-5	many	.	TGTGCCAGCAGCTTGGGAGTCAAAGATACGCAGTATTTT	CASSLGVKDTQYF
TRBJ2-5	TRBV20-1	few	.	TGCAGTGCTGGGGACTTCTGGAGCCAAGAGACCCAGTACTTC	CSAGDFWSQETQYF
TRBJ2-7	TRBV27	few	TRBD1	TGTGCCAGCAGTTTATCCCCCCAGGGGGTCGGCGAGCAGTACTTC	CASSLSPQGVGEQYF
TRBJ1-6	TRBV5-4	.	.	TGTGCCAGCAGCTTCCGGGACAACGATTCACCCCTCCACTTT	CASSFRDNDSPLHF
TRBJ2-1	TRBV25-1	.	.	TGTGCCAGCAGTGATATTATGTACAATGAGCAGTTCTTC	CASSDIMYNEQFF
TRBJ2-5	TRBV20-1	.	TRBD2	TGCAGTGCCAGACAAGGACTAGCGGGGGGCCAAGAGACCCAGTACTTC	CSARQGLAGGQETQYF
TRBJ2-1	TRBV18	few	.	TGTGCCAGCTCACCACCGACGGGGAGGATGGTGAATGAGCAGTTCTTC	CASSPPTGRMVNEQFF
TRBJ2-1	TRBV7-2	.	TRBD1	TGTGCCGGCAGCTTACAGACAGGGGTTGAGCAGTTCTTC	CAGSLQTGVEQFF
TRBJ2-2	TRBV3-1	few	TRBD1	TGTGCCAGCAGCCAAGTGGCAGGGGGTATTGGAAACACCGGGGAGCTGTTTTTT	CASSQVAGGIGNTGELFF
TRBJ2-7	TRBV28	.	.	TGTGCCAGCAGTTCAGGTTCTTCCGGGCAGTACTTC	CASSSGSSGQYF
TRBJ1-2	TRBV20-1	.	.	TGCAGTGCCAAATCGGGTGGCTACACCTTC	CSAKSGGYTF
TRBJ2-3	TRBV20-1	.	.	TGCAGTGCCTCGGGACCGAACGTAGTCACAGATACGCAGTATTTT	CSASGPNVVTDTQYF
TRBJ2-7	TRBV5-1	few	.	TGCGCCAGCAGCCCCCCCGCGTCGAGCTCCTACGAGCAGTACTTC	CASSPPASSSYEQYF
TRBJ2-3	TRBV27	.	TRBD1	TGTGCCACCAGAAAAGACAGGGCATTCACAGATACGCAGTATTTT	CATRKDRAFTDTQYF
TRBJ2-7	TRBV20-1	few	TRBD1	TGCAGTGCTGGGAGCCGACAGGGGACCCACGAGCAGTACTTC	CSAGSRQGTHEQYF
TRBJ1-2	TRBV4-2	few	.	TGTGCCAGCAGCCAAGATTCTGCCGGGGCGGCTGGCTACACCTTC	CASSQDSAGAAGYTF
TRBJ2-1	TRBV27	.	TRBD2	TGTGCCAGCAAAAGAGGACTAGCGGAAAACAATGAGCAGTTCTTC	CASKRGLAENNEQFF
TRBJ2-7	TRBV4-1	.	.	TGCGCCAGCAGCCAAGATTACAGGCGTTCTTCCTACGAGCAGTACTTC	CASSQDYRRSSYEQYF